The 30 T cell receptor beta chains given below trace back to one sample, sequenced in a study of OX40 agonist ivuxolimab in advanced cancers. The library was generated by the immunoSEQ multiplex PCR assay. The table was pulled from immuneACCESS by TCRdb, which kept in-frame rearrangements only. Such tables lose some clones; where checked, under half of the loss comes from unresolved V genes, and the rest has no known cause. For this sample the table gives some 63,000 clones, of which almost 95% were detected only once. The biggest ten clones account for roughly 18% of the sample. The sample consisted of CD4+ or CD8+ T cells sorted from blood, taken in a trial of the OX40 agonist ivuxolimab. Receptors were obtained from an adult with an advanced solid tumor such as melanoma, head and neck, liver or kidney cancer.

The CDR3 here is CASSSRLARQETQYF. CDR3 sequence (DNA): TGTGCCAGCAGTTCACGACTAGCGCGACAAGAGACCCAGTACTTC. V and J are TRBV27 and TRBJ2-5, with 8 bases aligning to TRBD2. In germline, CDR1 is MNHEY, CDR2 SMNVEV (reference sequence). With 4 bases clipped from V and 2 bases from J, the junction kept 6 bases outside the gene matches. The CDR3 is 15 residues long.

The gene calls are TRBV13 and TRBJ1-2; tentative D call: TRBD1 (5 bases). The CDR3 consists of 16 residues. CDR1 and CDR2 (germline): PRHDT, FYEKMQ (reference sequence). Trimming pared 2 bases from V and 2 bases from J, leaving 15 bases between. The CDR3: CASSLKPDNPNYGYTF. The CDR3 DNA is TGTGCCAGCAGCTTAAAGCCGGACAACCCGAACTATGGCTACACCTTC.

This clone was observed a handful of times. The chain uses TRBV2 and TRBJ2-2; no definite D call. Trimming removed 10 bases from V and 1 base from J, with 7 bases in between. The CDR3 loop spans 12 amino acids. CDR1 SNHLY and CDR2 FYNNEI come from the germline V gene. CDR3: CAIRENTGELFF. CDR3 bases: TGTGCCATCCGAGAGAACACCGGGGAGCTGTTTTTT.

The chain employs TRBV2 and TRBJ2-5; TRBD2 matches 9 bases. The V gene end was trimmed by 4 bases and the J gene end by 5 bases; junction bases not matched to a gene: 8. The germline V gene has CDR1 SNHLY and CDR2 FYNNEI. CDR3 length equals 15 residues. CDR3: CASSGFASGKETQYF. The CDR3 nucleotides are TGTGCCAGCAGTGGGTTTGCTAGCGGGAAGGAGACCCAGTACTTC.

The chain combines TRBV5-1 with TRBJ1-6; D gene uncertain. Looked up from germline, CDR1 is SGHRS and CDR2 is YFSETQ. V dropped 5 bases and J dropped 5 bases, with 14 bases sitting between them. CDR3 length: 15 residues. The chain's CDR3 is CASRLRTVNNSPLHF. The DNA for the CDR3 is TGCGCCAGCAGGTTAAGGACGGTGAATAATTCACCCCTCCACTTT.

The V gene is TRBV19, the J gene TRBJ2-5; unclear D gene. Germline loops: CDR1 LNHDA, CDR2 SQIVND (reference sequence). Between the trimmed V and J ends, which lost 1 base and 3 bases, there was a span of 9 bases. The CDR3 spans 14 residues. CDR3 sequence: CASSIALTKETQYF. In DNA form, the CDR3 reads TGTGCCAGTAGTATAGCACTAACAAAAGAGACCCAGTACTTC.

This clone is termed medium-sized (0.01 to 0.1%). The genes are TRBV19 and TRBJ1-1; 8 nucleotides line up with TRBD1. The CDR3 is made up of 11 amino acids. The trim removed 11 bases at V and 5 bases at J, leaving 4 bases unmatched. The germline V gene has CDR1 LNHDA and CDR2 SQIVND (reference sequence). CDR3 coding DNA: TGTGCCCTTTACAGGGGGACTGAAGCTTTCTTT. Its translation: CALYRGTEAFF.

The V and J genes are TRBV10-3 and TRBJ1-5; D not resolved. Trimming took 3 bases from V and 4 from J, leaving 10 bases between them. The CDR3 runs 14 residues. Germline CDR1 ENHRY, CDR2 SYGVKD. CDR3 residues: CAISESRVNQPQHF. CDR3 bases: TGTGCCATCAGTGAATCTCGGGTTAATCAGCCCCAGCATTTT.

This clone was detected once. V is TRBV9 and J is TRBJ2-1; the match to TRBD2 covers 11 bases. This CDR3 region has 15 residues. Germline V gene data show CDR1 as SGDLS and CDR2 as YYNGEE. J gave up 7 bases and V 3 bases, and 6 bases lay outside the gene matches. The CDR3 is CASSGPSGRRNEQFF. CDR3 nucleotides: TGTGCCAGCAGCGGCCCTAGCGGGAGGAGGAATGAGCAGTTCTTC.

V usage is TRBV6-4 and J usage is TRBJ2-5, with a tentative D call TRBD1 (7 bases). The V and J ends lost 1 base and 1 base respectively, with 10 bases between them. Germline CDR1 MRHNA, CDR2 SNTAGT. CDR3 length: 15 residues. The CDR3 region is CASSDYRGLQETQYF. The CDR3 nucleotides are TGTGCCAGCAGTGACTACAGGGGACTCCAAGAGACCCAGTACTTC.

The chain uses TRBV2 and TRBJ2-1; 8 bases map to TRBD2. V was pared by 6 bases and J by 9 bases, with 13 bases of the junction left unmatched. Germline assignment: CDR1 SNHLY and CDR2 FYNNEI. The CDR3 sequence is 15 residues long. The CDR3 bases are TGTGCCAGCAGGAATACGGGACTAGGAAGAAGTGAGCAGTTCTTC. Translation: CASRNTGLGRSEQFF.

V gene TRBV7-2 combines with J gene TRBJ2-7; no clear D gene. This CDR3 is built from 13 residues. CDR1 is SGHTA, CDR2 FQGNSA, per germline. Between the trimmed V and J ends, which lost 1 base and 5 bases, there was a span of 9 bases. The CDR3: CASSLVVSNEQYF. The CDR3 DNA reads as TGTGCCAGCAGCTTAGTAGTGTCCAACGAGCAGTACTTC.

CDR3 region: CASKGVDFLAGEPYEQYF. The CDR3, as DNA: TGTGCCAGCAAGGGGGTAGATTTTTTAGCGGGGGAACCTTACGAGCAGTACTTC. This chain joins TRBV7-8 and TRBJ2-7; 9 nucleotides line up with TRBD2. With 7 bases clipped from V and 4 bases from J, the junction kept 20 bases outside the gene matches. This CDR3 region has 18 residues. Per germline, CDR1 SGHVS and CDR2 FQNEAQ.

V is TRBV9 and J is TRBJ2-7; D tentatively reads TRBD1 or TRBD2 (6 bases each). In germline, CDR1 is SGDLS, CDR2 YYNGEE. The CDR3 has 13 amino acids. The V end was cut by 4 bases, the J end by 2 bases, with 10 bases between. The CDR3 nucleotides are TGTGCCAGCAGCCCCGGGGGCCCCTACGAGCAGTACTTC. Amino acids: CASSPGGPYEQYF.

The V call is TRBV7-6, the J call TRBJ2-7; the D gene is possibly TRBD1 (5 bases). The germline V gene has CDR1 SGHVS and CDR2 FNYEAQ. The CDR3 is 13 residues long. V was pared by 5 bases and J by 4 bases, with 12 bases between. CDR3 residues: CASSQSSGYEQYF. The CDR3 DNA follows: TGTGCCAGCAGCCAGTCGTCAGGGTACGAGCAGTACTTC.

V is TRBV2 and J is TRBJ2-7; possibly TRBD2 for D (5 bases). This CDR3 comprises 14 residues. Trimming stripped 4 bases from V and 0 bases from J, with 10 bases between. Germline V gene sequence: CDR1 SNHLY, CDR2 FYNNEI. The CDR3 nucleotides are TGTGCCAGCAGTGCGAGTGGGAGCTCCTACGAGCAGTACTTC. Amino acid sequence: CASSASGSSYEQYF. Full variable domain (rest looked up from reference TRBV2 and TRBJ2-7): EPEVTQTPSHQVTQMGQEVILRCVPISNHLYFYWYRQILGQKVEFLVSFYNNEISEKSEIFDDQFSVERPDGSNFTLKIRSTKLEDSAMYFCASSASGSSYEQYFGPGTRLTVT.

This chain joins TRBV2 and TRBJ2-7, with 10 bases aligning to TRBD2. The CDR3 has 16 amino acids. With V trimmed by 0 bases and J by 3 bases, 5 bases remained unmatched. CDR1 and CDR2 from the germline V gene are SNHLY and FYNNEI. This CDR3 reads CASSEARGLALYEQYF. Here the CDR3 DNA reads TGTGCCAGCAGTGAAGCGCGGGGACTAGCGCTCTACGAGCAGTACTTC.

The chain carries TRBV7-2 and TRBJ1-2; 8 nucleotides line up with TRBD1. Germline CDR1 SGHTA, CDR2 FQGNSA. The CDR3 is made up of 13 amino acids. The V and J ends lost 3 bases and 4 bases, in that order; junction bases with no gene match: 1. CDR3 DNA: TGTGCCAGCAGCTTCGGACAGGGCTATGGCTACACCTTC. This encodes CASSFGQGYGYTF.

The chain joins TRBV7-8 to TRBJ2-7; D might be TRBD2 (5 bases). The CDR3 consists of 16 residues. The germline V gene encodes CDR1 SGHVS and CDR2 FQNEAQ. V lost 5 bases to trimming and J lost 0 bases, with 17 bases between them. The CDR3: CASSPAISAHSYEQYF. The DNA of the CDR3 is TGTGCCAGCAGCCCAGCGATTAGCGCCCACTCCTACGAGCAGTACTTC.

V is TRBV10-2 and J is TRBJ2-1; 9 bases are shared with TRBD2. Germline-derived CDR1 and CDR2 are WSHSY and SAAADI. V trimming: 6 bases; J trimming: 5 bases; junction bases outside the gene matches: 17. The CDR3 spans 18 residues. For the CDR3, the DNA is TGCGCCAGCAGCCTCAAGGCTCTCTGGCTAGCGGGACACAATGAGCAGTTCTTC. This gives the protein CASSLKALWLAGHNEQFF.

The CDR3 here is CASSYRELQETQYF. CDR3 bases: TGTGCCAGCAGCTACCGAGAACTTCAAGAGACCCAGTACTTC. This chain uses TRBV7-8 with TRBJ2-5; D gene ambiguous. The CDR3 length is 14 residues. Germline CDR1 and CDR2: SGHVS and FQNEAQ. Trimming removed 4 bases from V and 2 bases from J, with 11 bases in between.

The gene calls are TRBV7-9 and TRBJ1-2; the D gene is possibly TRBD1 (5 bases). In germline, CDR1 is SEHNR, CDR2 FQNEAQ (reference sequence). This CDR3 comprises 14 residues. V lost 3 bases to trimming and J lost 3 bases, with 11 bases between them. The DNA of the CDR3 is TGTGCCAGCAGCTTGGGACCGACCGACTATGGCTACACCTTC. Translation gives CASSLGPTDYGYTF.

The chain has TRBV9 and TRBJ2-1; the D gene is possibly TRBD2 (7 bases). V lost 0 bases, J lost 2 bases, and 9 bases lay in between. CDR3 size: 15 residues. CDR1 is SGDLS and CDR2 is YYNGEE in the germline V gene. The CDR3 region has the DNA TGTGCCAGCAGCGTAGACGGGGGGCCCTACAATGAGCAGTTCTTC. Its protein product is CASSVDGGPYNEQFF.

The chain uses TRBV7-9 and TRBJ1-4, with D unresolved. The CDR3 sequence is 14 residues long. Germline assignment: CDR1 SEHNR and CDR2 FQNEAQ (reference sequence). Trimming left V 1 base short and J 8 bases short, with 11 bases between. This chain's CDR3 is CASSLGARREKLFF. CDR3 DNA sequence: TGTGCCAGCAGCTTAGGGGCTCGCCGGGAAAAACTGTTTTTT.

This chain connects TRBV6-6 to TRBJ2-1; 8 bases map to TRBD2. After removal of 2 bases from V and 4 bases from J, the junction contained 4 bases not matched to a gene. This CDR3 is built from 15 residues. Per the germline V gene, CDR1 is MNHNY and CDR2 is SVGAGI (reference sequence). CDR3 bases: TGTGCCAGCAGTTACGAGTTAGCGGGGTACAATGAGCAGTTCTTC. Its translation: CASSYELAGYNEQFF.

The CDR3 protein is CASSLPASGPYNEQFF. The DNA for the CDR3 is TGTGCCAGCAGCTTACCGGCTAGCGGACCGTACAATGAGCAGTTCTTC. The chain is built from TRBV11-2 and TRBJ2-1; 7 bases are shared with TRBD2. The CDR3 is 16 residues long. Trimming at V came to 2 bases and at J to 4 bases, leaving 8 bases not matched to a gene. Germline loops: CDR1 SGHAT, CDR2 FQNNGV.

This chain uses TRBV7-9 with TRBJ2-3; 13 nucleotides align to TRBD2. Looked up from germline, CDR1 is SEHNR and CDR2 is FQNEAQ (reference sequence). The trim removed 4 bases at V and 8 bases at J, leaving 9 bases unmatched. CDR3 length: 16 residues. The CDR3 DNA is TGTGCCAGCAGCTATCGGACTAGCGGGAGCCAGGGTACGCAGTATTTT. This sequence encodes CASSYRTSGSQGTQYF.

The genes are TRBV11-1 and TRBJ2-7; TRBD2 matches 8 bases. Germline lookup yields CDR1 SGHAT and CDR2 FQDESV (reference sequence). CDR3 length: 16 residues. J lost 5 bases, V lost 1 base, and 10 bases had no gene match. CDR3 coding DNA: TGTGCCAGCAGCTTAGTCGATAAGGAACTAGCGGACGAGCAGTACTTC. It codes for CASSLVDKELADEQYF.

The chain links TRBV7-9 to TRBJ2-7, with 8 positions matching TRBD2. Germline CDR1 and CDR2: SEHNR and FQNEAQ (reference sequence). This CDR3 is built from 15 residues. After removal of 5 bases from V and 5 bases from J, the junction contained 11 bases not matched to a gene. The DNA of the CDR3 is TGTGCCAGCAGCCCAAAGCGGGGGCCCAATAACGAGCAGTACTTC. Translating it yields CASSPKRGPNNEQYF.

The chain links TRBV5-1 to TRBJ1-1; no reliable D call. This CDR3 region has 12 residues. V lost 2 bases and J lost 8, with 10 bases in between. Germline values: CDR1 SGHRS, CDR2 YFSETQ. In DNA form, the CDR3 reads TGCGCCAGCAGCTTTAATACCGAGGAAGCTTTCTTT. Translating it yields CASSFNTEEAFF.